This entry is about one T cell receptor beta chain. Assay used: immunoSEQ multiplex PCR; TCRdb lists only in-frame clones, some missing. The sample lists roughly 80,000 clones; 93% were seen once. This CDR3 comprises 12 residues. The germline V gene has CDR1 GTSNPN and CDR2 SVGIG (reference sequence). V shed 5 bases and J shed 7 bases, with 11 bases lying between them. This sample was taken from a study of technical replicates of blood from several donors. The sample comprised T cells isolated from PBMCs. The sequence came from a human donor in good health. The chain has TRBV30 and TRBJ1-4; D gene unclear. CDR3 region: CAWSATGEKLFF. The CDR3 DNA reads as TGTGCCTGGTCCGCAACGGGTGAAAAACTGTTTTTT.